The rows below give T cell receptor beta chains drawn from one sample of a study of blood T cell repertoires in COVID-19. Clones were sequenced by immunoSEQ multiplex PCR, and TCRdb holds only the in-frame ones, with some missing. The sample contains about 210,000 clones, 85% of which appear only once. Sequenced input: PBMCs or T cells enriched from blood (not recorded which). The origin of the receptors is a middle-aged man who had recovered from COVID-19. The CDR3 runs from the conserved cysteine through the conserved F or W. D genes are given only for firm matches. Not every row has a clone size; where given, it reads once, few, many or a size class.

CDR3aa	CDR3nt	len	abundance	v_gene	j_gene	d_gene
CASSLGIYEQYF	TGTGCCAGCAGCTTGGGCATATACGAGCAGTACTTC	12	NA	TRBV13	TRBJ2-7	NA
CASSKKVRDRGTRWSNQPQHF	TGTGCCAGCAGCAAAAAGGTAAGGGACAGGGGAACGAGATGGAGCAATCAGCCCCAGCATTTT	21	NA	TRBV21-1	TRBJ1-5	NA
CASSYFGENNYGYTF	TGTGCCAGCAGTTACTTTGGGGAGAATAACTATGGCTACACCTTC	15	NA	TRBV6-5	TRBJ1-2	NA
CASSSARGPSDEQFF	TGTGCCAGCAGCTCCGCCAGGGGGCCCTCCGATGAGCAGTTCTTC	15	NA	TRBV7-3	TRBJ2-1	TRBD1
CASSLRQTNEKLFF	TGTGCCAGCAGCTTGAGACAGACTAATGAAAAACTGTTTTTT	14	NA	TRBV5-4	TRBJ1-4	NA
CASSLILRGGGPQHF	TGTGCCAGCAGTTTAATTCTTAGGGGAGGTGGCCCCCAGCATTTT	15	NA	TRBV28	TRBJ1-5	NA
CASNSGTGTDTQYF	TGTGCCAGCAATAGCGGGACGGGCACAGATACGCAGTATTTT	14	NA	TRBV9	TRBJ2-3	TRBD2
CASSIGQGINEQYF	TGTGCCAGTAGTATCGGACAGGGGATCAACGAGCAGTACTTC	14	once	TRBV19	TRBJ2-7	TRBD1
CASSSRDRGLFSGNTIYF	TGCGCCAGCAGCTCCCGGGACAGGGGGCTCTTCTCTGGAAACACCATATATTTT	18	NA	TRBV5-1	TRBJ1-3	TRBD1
CASRSGTGPSGYTF	TGTGCCAGTAGGTCCGGGACAGGGCCGTCTGGCTACACCTTC	14	NA	TRBV19	TRBJ1-2	TRBD1
CAIPQGYNEQFF	TGTGCCATCCCACAGGGGTACAATGAGCAGTTCTTC	12	once	TRBV12-3/TRBV12-4	TRBJ2-1	TRBD1
CASSFGGTSGRATQFF	TGCGCCAGCAGCTTCGGGGGGACTAGCGGGAGGGCCACACAGTTCTTC	16	NA	TRBV5-1	TRBJ2-1	TRBD2
CASGLCCRVVQETQYF	TGTGCTAGTGGTTTGTGTTGCAGGGTAGTCCAAGAGACCCAGTACTTC	16	NA	TRBV12-5	TRBJ2-5	NA
CASSETGGDQPQHF	TGTGCCAGCTCAGAGACAGGGGGCGATCAGCCCCAGCATTTT	14	NA	TRBV18	TRBJ1-5	TRBD1
CASSESRVFNQPQHF	TGTGCCAGCAGTGAATCCCGAGTTTTCAATCAGCCCCAGCATTTT	15	once	TRBV25-1	TRBJ1-5	NA
CASSMGTWRTEAFF	TGTGCCAGTAGTATGGGTACCTGGAGGACTGAAGCTTTCTTT	14	NA	TRBV19	TRBJ1-1	NA
CASSEASGSYNEQFF	TGCGCCAGCAGCGAGGCTAGCGGGAGTTACAATGAGCAGTTCTTC	15	NA	TRBV5-1	TRBJ2-1	TRBD2
CATSPRTDQPQHF	TGTGCCACCAGCCCCCGAACGGATCAGCCCCAGCATTTT	13	NA	TRBV15	TRBJ1-5	NA
CASSFPQGRHEQYF	TGTGCCAGCAGTTTTCCACAGGGTAGACACGAGCAGTACTTC	14	NA	TRBV28	TRBJ2-7	NA
CASSHLKEKLFF	TGTGCCAGCAGTCACTTAAAAGAAAAACTGTTTTTT	12	NA	TRBV28	TRBJ1-4	NA
CASSRLAGNEQFF	TGTGCCAGCAGTCGACTAGCGGGGAATGAGCAGTTCTTC	13	NA	TRBV2	TRBJ2-1	TRBD2
CASSLWQGYEQYF	TGTGCCAGCAGCTTATGGCAGGGCTACGAGCAGTACTTC	13	NA	TRBV11-1	TRBJ2-7	NA
CAWSRTGLSGEQYF	TGTGCCTGGAGTCGAACAGGGCTATCGGGGGAGCAGTACTTC	14	NA	TRBV30	TRBJ2-7	NA
CSVDRGLKNTEAFF	TGCAGCGTTGACAGGGGGCTGAAGAACACTGAAGCTTTCTTT	14	NA	TRBV29-1	TRBJ1-1	TRBD1
CASSHTDGGGKNIQYF	TGCGCCAGCAGCCATACAGATGGGGGGGGGAAAAACATTCAGTACTTC	16	NA	TRBV4-1	TRBJ2-4	TRBD2
CASSKSQGWTGGVTEAFF	TGTGCCAGCAGCAAAAGTCAGGGGTGGACAGGGGGTGTCACTGAAGCTTTCTTT	18	NA	TRBV21-1	TRBJ1-1	NA
CAISYQGGNTEAFF	TGTGCCATCAGTTATCAGGGGGGCAACACTGAAGCTTTCTTT	14	NA	TRBV10-3	TRBJ1-1	TRBD1
CASSQQRELGGELFF	TGTGCCAGCAGCCAACAGCGGGAGTTGGGCGGGGAGCTGTTTTTT	15	NA	TRBV4-2	TRBJ2-2	TRBD2
CASSSETGTHYPGELFF	TGTGCCAGCAGCTCAGAAACCGGGACTCACTATCCCGGGGAGCTGTTTTTT	17	NA	TRBV7-9	TRBJ2-2	NA
CASMEVSGNGGTQYF	TGTGCCAGTATGGAAGTTAGCGGGAATGGGGGTACGCAGTATTTT	15	NA	TRBV19	TRBJ2-3	TRBD2
CASSPGDTDYGYTF	TGTGCCAGCAGCCCAGGGGACACGGACTATGGCTACACCTTC	14	few	TRBV3-1/TRBV3-2	TRBJ1-2	NA
CASSPREWENSPLHF	TGTGCCAGCTCACCACGAGAGTGGGAGAATTCACCCCTCCACTTT	15	NA	TRBV18	TRBJ1-6	NA
CSARQNYGYTF	TGCAGTGCTAGACAGAACTATGGCTACACCTTC	11	NA	TRBV20-1	TRBJ1-2	NA
CASRPPAGARSEAFF	TGTGCCAGTCGACCCCCTGCAGGCGCTCGGTCGGAAGCTTTCTTT	15	few	TRBV27	TRBJ1-1	NA
CASSVAGGPYEQYF	TGCGCCAGCAGCGTAGCGGGGGGCCCCTACGAGCAGTACTTC	14	NA	TRBV5-1	TRBJ2-7	TRBD2
CASSLASGSYEQFF	TGCGCCAGCAGCTTGGCTAGCGGGAGTTATGAGCAGTTCTTC	14	NA	TRBV5-1	TRBJ2-1	TRBD2
CASSIGPLASTEAFF	TGTGCCAGTAGTATAGGCCCTTTAGCGAGCACCGAAGCTTTCTTT	15	NA	TRBV19	TRBJ1-1	NA
CASSVTGESSGNTIYF	TGTGCCAGCAGTGTAACAGGGGAGAGCTCTGGAAACACCATATATTTT	16	NA	TRBV6-1	TRBJ1-3	TRBD1
CASSLQAVLLNTEAFF	TGTGCCAGCAGTTTACAGGCAGTATTATTGAACACTGAAGCTTTCTTT	16	NA	TRBV28	TRBJ1-1	NA
CASVRGLKDYGYTF	TGTGCCAGCGTCCGGGGACTGAAGGACTATGGCTACACCTTC	14	NA	TRBV2	TRBJ1-2	NA
CASSLATGGGNEKLFF	TGTGCCAGCAGCTTGGCCACAGGGGGAGGTAATGAAAAACTGTTTTTT	16	NA	TRBV5-5	TRBJ1-4	TRBD1
CASRYPGHVNTEAFF	TGTGCCAGCAGATATCCGGGACACGTGAACACTGAAGCTTTCTTT	15	NA	TRBV28	TRBJ1-1	NA
CASSVDSQPTYEQYF	TGTGCCAGCAGCGTAGACAGCCAGCCAACCTACGAGCAGTACTTC	15	NA	TRBV9	TRBJ2-7	NA
CASSSGAGYGYTF	TGTGCCAGCAGCTCTGGTGCCGGCTATGGCTACACCTTC	13	NA	TRBV7-9	TRBJ1-2	NA
CASRKGTGNTGELFF	TGTGCCAGCAGGAAGGGGACAGGGAACACCGGGGAGCTGTTTTTT	15	once	TRBV3-1/TRBV3-2	TRBJ2-2	TRBD1
CASSLNPWLAGGDTQYF	TGTGCCAGCAGCTTAAACCCCTGGCTAGCGGGGGGAGATACGCAGTATTTT	17	NA	TRBV7-9	TRBJ2-3	TRBD2